What follows are 3 T cell receptor beta chains derived from one specimen sequenced in a study of CD8 T cells in Susac syndrome. Random hexamers were used to reverse transcribe about 0.5 to 1 ug of RNA. TCRdb ran MiXCR on the immunoSEQ multiplex PCR reads and lists one entry per CDR3 protein. The data show some 100,000 distinct CDR3 sequences, about nine tenths seen once. Sequenced sample: CD4+ T cells from PBMCs. These receptor sequences come from a human donor in good health.

This clonotype was detected only once. The chain uses TRBV5-1 and TRBJ1-2, with D tentatively TRBD1 (6 bases). CDR1 and CDR2 from the germline V gene are SGHRS and YFSETQ. V was shortened by 3 bases and J by 3 bases, with 18 bases between the two germline ends. The CDR3 sequence is 16 residues long. The CDR3 loop is CASSSEQGTFYYGYTF. CDR3 sequence (DNA): TGCGCCAGCAGCTCCGAACAGGGAACGTTCTACTATGGCTACACCTTC.

The chain recombines TRBV6-5 with TRBJ2-4, with 10 positions matching TRBD2. Germline values: CDR1 MNHEY, CDR2 SVGAGI. The CDR3 sequence is 18 residues long. The V segment lost 0 bases and the J segment 0 bases; nucleotides outside the gene matches: 5. Here the CDR3 reads CASSYSIGLAVAKNIQYF. In DNA, the CDR3 is TGTGCCAGCAGTTACTCGATTGGACTAGCGGTAGCCAAAAACATTCAGTACTTC.

The chain uses TRBV29-1 and TRBJ2-3; 7 positions agree with TRBD2. The V segment lost 3 bases and the J segment 0 bases; nucleotides outside the gene matches: 9. The germline V gene has CDR1 SQVTM and CDR2 ANQGSEA. The CDR3 spans 16 residues. The CDR3 DNA reads as TGCAGCGTTGATCCCCCCCGGCGGGGGAGCACAGATACGCAGTATTTT. The encoded protein is CSVDPPRRGSTDTQYF.